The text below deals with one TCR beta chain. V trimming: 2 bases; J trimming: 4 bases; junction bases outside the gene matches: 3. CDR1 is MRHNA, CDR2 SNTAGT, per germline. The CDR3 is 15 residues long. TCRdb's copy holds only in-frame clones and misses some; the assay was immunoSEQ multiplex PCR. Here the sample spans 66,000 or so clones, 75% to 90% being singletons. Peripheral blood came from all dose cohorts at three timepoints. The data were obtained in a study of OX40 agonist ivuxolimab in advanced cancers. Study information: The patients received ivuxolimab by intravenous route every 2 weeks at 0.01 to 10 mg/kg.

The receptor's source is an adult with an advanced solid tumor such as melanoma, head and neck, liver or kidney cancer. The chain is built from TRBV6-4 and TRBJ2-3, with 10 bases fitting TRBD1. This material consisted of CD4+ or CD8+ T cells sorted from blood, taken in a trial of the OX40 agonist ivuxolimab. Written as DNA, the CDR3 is TGTGCCAGCAGTGACGACAGGGGGCTCGCAGATACGCAGTATTTT. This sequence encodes CASSDDRGLADTQYF.